These 2 T cell receptor beta chains were sequenced from one sample in a study of blood T cells in healthy people across ages. Through a sample-barcoded 5' primer and a J-beta primer mix, a second PCR was run for about 6 to 11 cycles. MiXCR, applied by TCRdb to the 5' RACE reads, yields one record per CDR3 protein. The sample has over 950,000 distinct CDR3 sequences, roughly two fifths seen once. Sequencing was done on a sample of blood. The source of these receptors is a man younger than 30 in good health.

The chain links TRBV5-1 to TRBJ2-7, with 10 positions matching TRBD1. Trimming removed 3 bases from V and 3 bases from J; junction bases left unmatched: 6. The length of the CDR3 is 15 residues. Germline CDR1 reads SGHRS; CDR2 reads YFSETQ. CDR3 sequence (DNA): TGCGCCAGCAGCTCTACGACAGGGGGCCACTACGAGCAGTACTTC. It encodes CASSSTTGGHYEQYF.

Only a few counts were recorded for this clonotype. V and J are TRBV9 and TRBJ2-3; no clear D. CDR3 size: 14 residues. V was shortened by 0 bases and J by 2 bases, with 7 bases between the two germline ends. Germline V gene data show CDR1 as SGDLS and CDR2 as YYNGEE. The chain's CDR3 is CASSVVDATDTQYF. The CDR3 coding sequence is TGTGCCAGCAGCGTAGTGGACGCCACAGATACGCAGTATTTT.